This TCR beta chain came from a study of blood T cell repertoires in COVID-19. Study background: Samples of COVID-19 (acute and convalescent) were obtained from the United States, Italy and Spain.

The germline gives CDR1 MNHEY, CDR2 SMNVEV (reference sequence). The CDR3 loop spans 16 amino acids. The junction had 6 bases not matched to a gene; V was cut back by 5 bases and J by 0 bases. In its sample, this clone was seen once. Generated by immunoSEQ multiplex PCR, the TCRdb table keeps only in-frame clones and is missing some. The repertoire consists of hundreds of thousands of clones, with roughly 91% occurring once and the leading ten covering less than 3.5%. This clonotype was sampled from a woman in her forties or fifties who had been exposed to COVID-19. V gene TRBV27 combines with J gene TRBJ2-1; 8 bases line up with TRBD1. What was sequenced was PBMCs or T cells enriched from blood (not recorded which). The CDR3 region is CASSPGTGSSYNEQFF. In DNA form, the CDR3 reads TGTGCCAGCAGTCCCGGGACAGGAAGCTCCTACAATGAGCAGTTCTTC.